This entry describes one TCR beta chain. Antigen: not known. The CDR3 contains 14 residues. Germline CDR1 and CDR2: SGHRS and YFSETQ. Trimming removed 3 bases at V and 3 bases at J, with 13 bases between. Subsets obtained from CD4+ cells comprised CD45RA+ naive and CD45RA-negative memory cells. Sequencing was performed with immunoSEQ multiplex PCR; in TCRdb, only in-frame clones are kept and a portion is missing. Of some 680,000 clones listed, 55% to 85% are singletons. The sample comes from a study of shared clonotypes between healthy human individuals. Whole-study results and caveats: Shared clonotypes: about 5.3% naive CD4, around 3.5% naive CD8, less than 2.5% memory CD4, about 0.4% memory CD8.

The J gene is TRBJ2-7, the V gene TRBV5-1; D not resolved. The sequencing sample was made of memory CD4+ T cells sorted from blood. The sample's subset: CD45RA-negative fraction. The clonotype comes from a woman in her 30s in good health. CDR3 DNA: TGCGCCAGCAGCTCCCGTTCCCACAGCTACGAGCAGTACTTC. This gives the protein CASSSRSHSYEQYF.